Presented here are 5 T cell receptor beta chains from one specimen sequenced in a study of T cells in Graves' hyperthyroidism and ophthalmopathy. Authors of the study amplified TCR beta CDR3 regions from RNA transcripts. The HTBI primer set served for first-round RT-PCR of the TCR CDR3. TCRdb reanalysed the multiplex PCR reads using MiXCR and keeps one entry per CDR3 protein. The data contain about 350,000 distinct CDR3 sequences, 15% to 20% of them singletons. Material: blood. All receptors derive from a woman aged 35 to 49 with Graves' ophthalmopathy.

Many counts were recorded for this clonotype. The V call is TRBV4-1, the J call TRBJ2-4, with D possibly matching TRBD2 (6 bases). The CDR3 totals 14 residues. Per the germline V gene, CDR1 is MGHRA and CDR2 is YSYEKL. V was shortened by 1 base and J by 8 bases, with 12 bases between the two germline ends. In DNA, the CDR3 is TGCGCCAGCAGCCAAGGTCCGGGAGCGGACATTCAGTACTTC. It specifies CASSQGPGADIQYF.

The chain carries TRBV12-3 or TRBV12-4 and TRBJ2-5; D is possibly TRBD2 (7 bases). Between the trimmed V and J ends, which lost 10 bases and 2 bases, there was a span of 11 bases. The CDR3 totals 12 residues. In nucleotides, the CDR3 is TGTGCCAAGGGGGGGGATCAAGAGACCCAGTACTTC. It translates to CAKGGDQETQYF.

This clonotype was observed many times. V gene TRBV6-1 combines with J gene TRBJ1-1, with 10 bases aligning to TRBD1. Germline V gene sequence: CDR1 MNHNS, CDR2 SASEGT. This CDR3 has 14 residues. Losses at the gene ends were 6 bases for V and 1 base for J; bases not matched to a gene: 2. This CDR3 is CASRDRGRNTEAFF. CDR3 DNA sequence: TGTGCCAGCAGGGACAGGGGGAGGAACACTGAAGCTTTCTTT.

This clonotype has ten or more counts. The rearrangement joins TRBV7-2 to TRBJ2-7; 7 nucleotides agree with TRBD1. The CDR3 spans 13 residues. Germline V gives CDR1 SGHTA, CDR2 FQGNSA. The V segment lost 5 bases and the J segment 7 bases; nucleotides outside the gene matches: 8. CDR3: CASSPKGGKEQYF. The CDR3 region has the DNA TGTGCCAGCAGCCCCAAAGGGGGCAAAGAGCAGTACTTC. Full variable domain (rest looked up from reference TRBV7-2 and TRBJ2-7): GAGVSQSPSNKVTEKGKDVELRCDPISGHTALYWYRQSLGQGLEFLIYFQGNSAPDKSGLPSDRFSAERTGGSVSTLTIQRTQQEDSAVYLCASSPKGGKEQYFGPGTRLTVT.

This clonotype has only a few counts. The gene calls are TRBV9 and TRBJ2-5, with D maybe TRBD1 (5 bases). The V gene lost 0 bases and the J gene lost 5 bases, with 11 bases spanning the gap. Germline V CDR1 and CDR2: SGDLS, YYNGEE. The CDR3 runs to 14 residues. In DNA form, the CDR3 reads TGTGCCAGCAGCGTAGGTGGGGCCTTGGAGACCCAGTACTTC. It yields the protein CASSVGGALETQYF.